This T cell receptor beta chain was observed in a study of blood T cell repertoires in COVID-19. Trimming stripped 2 bases from V and 1 base from J, with 17 bases between. This CDR3 spans 18 amino acids. Germline V gene data show CDR1 as LNHDA and CDR2 as SQIVND (reference sequence). Produced via immunoSEQ multiplex PCR; TCRdb's table is partial and in-frame only. The table has 120,000 or so clones, 80% seen once. This sequence originates from a human donor in a cohort sampled during active COVID-19. The sample consisted of peripheral blood. The chain has TRBV19 and TRBJ2-2; perhaps TRBD2 as D (7 bases). CDR3 residues: CASSIRGRGRMNTGELFF. CDR3 nucleotides: TGTGCCAGTAGTATAAGGGGGAGGGGACGGATGAACACCGGGGAGCTGTTTTTT.